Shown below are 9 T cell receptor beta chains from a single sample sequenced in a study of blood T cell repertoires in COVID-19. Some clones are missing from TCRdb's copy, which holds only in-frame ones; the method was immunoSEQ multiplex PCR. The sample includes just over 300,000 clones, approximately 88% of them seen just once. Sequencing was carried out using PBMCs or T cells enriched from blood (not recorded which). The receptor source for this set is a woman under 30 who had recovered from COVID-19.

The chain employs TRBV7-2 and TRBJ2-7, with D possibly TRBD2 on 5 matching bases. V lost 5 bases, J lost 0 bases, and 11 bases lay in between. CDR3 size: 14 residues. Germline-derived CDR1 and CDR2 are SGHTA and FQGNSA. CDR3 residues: CASSTRSSSYEQYF. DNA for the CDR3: TGTGCCAGCAGCACTAGATCCAGCTCCTACGAGCAGTACTTC. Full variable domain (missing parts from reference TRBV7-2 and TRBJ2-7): GAGVSQSPSNKVTEKGKDVELRCDPISGHTALYWYRQSLGQGLEFLIYFQGNSAPDKSGLPSDRFSAERTGGSVSTLTIQRTQQEDSAVYLCASSTRSSSYEQYFGPGTRLTVT.

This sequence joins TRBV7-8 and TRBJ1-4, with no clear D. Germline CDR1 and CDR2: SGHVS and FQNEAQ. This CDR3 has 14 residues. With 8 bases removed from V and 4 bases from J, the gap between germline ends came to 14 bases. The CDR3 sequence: CASSAKYYNEKLFF. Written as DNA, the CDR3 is TGTGCCAGCTCGGCCAAGTACTATAATGAAAAACTGTTTTTT. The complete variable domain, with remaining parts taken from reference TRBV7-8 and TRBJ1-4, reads GAGVSQSPRYKVAKRGQDVALRCDPISGHVSLFWYQQALGQGPEFLTYFQNEAQLDKSGLPSDRFFAERPEGSVSTLKIQRTQQEDSAVYLCASSAKYYNEKLFFGSGTQLSVL.

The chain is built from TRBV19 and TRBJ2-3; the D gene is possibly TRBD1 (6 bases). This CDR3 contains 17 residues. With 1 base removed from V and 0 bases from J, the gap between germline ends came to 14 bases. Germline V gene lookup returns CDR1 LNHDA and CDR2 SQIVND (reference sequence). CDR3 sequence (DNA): TGTGCCAGTAGTATAGGGGCAGACAGGACTAGCACAGATACGCAGTATTTT. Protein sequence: CASSIGADRTSTDTQYF.

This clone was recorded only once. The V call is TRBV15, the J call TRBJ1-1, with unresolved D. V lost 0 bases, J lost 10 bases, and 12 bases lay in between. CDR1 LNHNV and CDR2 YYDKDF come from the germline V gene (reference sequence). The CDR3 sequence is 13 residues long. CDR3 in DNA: TGTGCCACCAGCAGAGACCGGGAGCTAGGAGCTTTCTTT. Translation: CATSRDRELGAFF.

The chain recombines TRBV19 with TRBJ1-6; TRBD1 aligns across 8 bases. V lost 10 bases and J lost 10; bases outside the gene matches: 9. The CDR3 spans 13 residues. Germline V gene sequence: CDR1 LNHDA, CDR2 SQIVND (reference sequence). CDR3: CATRQGAESPLHF. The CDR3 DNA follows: TGTGCCACCAGGCAGGGGGCGGAATCACCCCTCCACTTT.

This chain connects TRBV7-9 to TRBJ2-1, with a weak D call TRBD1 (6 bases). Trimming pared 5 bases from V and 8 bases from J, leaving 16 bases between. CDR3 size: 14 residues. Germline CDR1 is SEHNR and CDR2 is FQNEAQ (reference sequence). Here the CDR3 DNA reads TGTGCCAGCAGCCTAACAGGGTCTCCCCATGAGCAGTTCTTC. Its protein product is CASSLTGSPHEQFF.

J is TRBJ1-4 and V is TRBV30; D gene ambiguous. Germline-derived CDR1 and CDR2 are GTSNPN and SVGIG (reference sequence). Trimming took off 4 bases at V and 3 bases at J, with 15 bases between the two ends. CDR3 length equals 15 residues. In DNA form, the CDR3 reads TGTGCCTGGACTCGGGGAACCGCGGCTAATGAAAAACTGTTTTTT. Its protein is CAWTRGTAANEKLFF.

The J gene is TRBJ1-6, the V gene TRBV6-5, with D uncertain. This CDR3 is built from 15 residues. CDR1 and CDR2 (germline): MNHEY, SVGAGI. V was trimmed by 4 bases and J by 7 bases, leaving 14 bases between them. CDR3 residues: CASSSPRELNSPLHF. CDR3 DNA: TGTGCCAGCAGTTCCCCCCGGGAGTTAAATTCACCCCTCCACTTT.

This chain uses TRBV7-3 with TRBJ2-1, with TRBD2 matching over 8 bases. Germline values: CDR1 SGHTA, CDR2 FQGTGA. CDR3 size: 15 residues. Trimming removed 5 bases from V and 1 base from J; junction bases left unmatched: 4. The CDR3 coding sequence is TGTGCCAGCAGCGTAGCGGGGACTTCCTACAATGAGCAGTTCTTC. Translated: CASSVAGTSYNEQFF.